This record covers a single T cell receptor beta chain. Its specificity is not known. This sample stems from a study of PD-1 blockade in classical Hodgkin lymphoma. The study, taken as a whole, reports: Baseline diversity in complete responders resembled that of newly diagnosed patients. Newly diagnosed patients had baseline TCR diversity that was reportedly lower than that of healthy donors.

In every patient, relapse followed autologous stem cell transplantation, while exposure to brentuximab vedotin differed. Using immunoSEQ multiplex PCR, the repertoire was profiled, and TCRdb retains in-frame clones only, with some absent. The table lists more than 140,000 clones, around 84% of them singletons, with 7.5% to 10% in the top ten. The germline V and J ends were trimmed by 0 bases and 5 bases, with 16 bases remaining between them. There are 16 residues in the CDR3. Germline CDR1 MNHEY, CDR2 SVGAGI. This specimen was peripheral blood mononuclear cells (PBMCs), taken before the second cycle of nivolumab. The clonotype originates from a human donor with classical Hodgkin lymphoma. This chain links TRBV6-5 with TRBJ1-2; D is uncertain. The CDR3 DNA is TGTGCCAGCAGTTACTCGGTCGGGTCCACAAGTTATGGCTACACCTTC. It encodes CASSYSVGSTSYGYTF.